Listed below are T cell receptor beta chains from one sample, sequenced in a study of blood T cell repertoires in COVID-19. Profiled with immunoSEQ multiplex PCR; TCRdb holds only in-frame clones, not every one. The table has under 200,000 clones, about four fifths seen once. The material sequenced was peripheral blood. The receptors here all came from a woman aged 60-75 years with COVID-19, enrolled during active disease. Both conserved end residues are part of each CDR3. A D gene is named only where the DNA matches it firmly. Where a row states a size, it is once, few, many or the class of an expanded clone; other rows omit it.

clone_size,d_call,j_call,v_call,cdr3_aa,cdr3_nt
-,-,TRBJ1-2,TRBV5-5,CASSPNPGQFYGYTF,TGTGCCAGCAGCCCAAATCCCGGACAGTTCTATGGCTACACCTTC
-,-,TRBJ2-4,TRBV29-1,CSVEGLDRGGNIQYF,TGCAGCGTCGAAGGTTTGGACAGAGGGGGAAACATTCAGTACTTC
-,-,TRBJ2-2,TRBV2,CASSPTGNTGELFF,TGTGCCAGCAGTCCAACAGGAAACACCGGGGAGCTGTTTTTT
-,TRBD2,TRBJ2-2,TRBV28,CASSGGLAVNTGELFF,TGTGCCAGCAGTGGGGGACTAGCGGTAAACACCGGGGAGCTGTTTTTT
few,TRBD1,TRBJ1-4,TRBV5-6,CASSLGGQGVRTNEKLFF,TGTGCCAGCAGCTTGGGGGGACAGGGTGTCCGAACTAATGAAAAACTGTTTTTT
-,-,TRBJ1-6,TRBV6-5,CASSRLTSYNSPLHF,TGTGCCAGCAGTCGCCTAACCTCCTATAATTCACCCCTCCACTTT
-,-,TRBJ1-1,TRBV7-2,CASSSPGLAAFF,TGTGCCAGCAGCTCGCCGGGACTGGCAGCTTTCTTT
-,TRBD2,TRBJ2-7,TRBV6-2/TRBV6-3,CASSYSWFGASGRLAYEQYF,TGTGCCAGCAGTTACTCGTGGTTTGGGGCTAGCGGGAGACTTGCCTACGAGCAGTACTTC
-,-,TRBJ1-3,TRBV5-1,CASRAAGVGNTIYF,TGCGCCAGCCGTGCCGCAGGGGTTGGAAACACCATATATTTT
-,TRBD1,TRBJ2-5,TRBV6-1,CASSDNRDREETQYF,TGTGCCAGCAGTGACAACCGGGACAGAGAAGAGACCCAGTACTTC
-,TRBD1,TRBJ2-2,TRBV5-5,CASSPPPGQGNTGELFF,TGTGCCAGCAGCCCCCCCCCGGGACAGGGGAACACCGGGGAGCTGTTTTTT
-,TRBD1,TRBJ2-3,TRBV5-1,CASSLAGTGKDTQYF,TGCGCCAGCAGCTTGGCCGGGACAGGGAAAGATACGCAGTATTTT
-,TRBD1,TRBJ2-2,TRBV28,CASSIQGQGARELFF,TGTGCCAGCAGTATCCAGGGACAGGGGGCTAGGGAGCTGTTTTTT
few,TRBD2,TRBJ2-1,TRBV19,CASSTAGTRGLNEQFF,TGTGCCAGTAGTACCGCCGGGACTAGAGGATTGAATGAGCAGTTCTTC
once,TRBD1,TRBJ2-5,TRBV18,CASSQNRQGPQETQYF,TGTGCCAGCTCCCAAAACAGACAGGGCCCCCAAGAGACCCAGTACTTC
-,TRBD1,TRBJ2-2,TRBV6-5,CASSYKQGAVGELFF,TGTGCCAGCAGTTACAAACAGGGGGCTGTCGGGGAGCTGTTTTTT
once,-,TRBJ2-5,TRBV6-2/TRBV6-3,CASSWARGETQYF,TGTGCCAGCAGTTGGGCTAGGGGAGAGACCCAGTACTTC
-,-,TRBJ2-2,TRBV5-4,CASRSASERGTGELFF,TGTGCCAGCAGATCGGCCTCGGAACGGGGGACCGGGGAGCTGTTTTTT
-,TRBD1,TRBJ1-4,TRBV6-5,CASTATGPNEKLFF,TGTGCCAGCACCGCGACAGGGCCTAATGAAAAACTGTTTTTT
-,TRBD1,TRBJ2-7,TRBV6-5,CASSYSIGQGYEQYF,TGTGCCAGCAGTTACTCAATAGGACAGGGTTACGAGCAGTACTTC
-,-,TRBJ1-4,TRBV4-1,CASSQEGRAATNEKLFF,TGCGCCAGCAGCCAAGAGGGCAGGGCCGCAACTAATGAAAAACTGTTTTTT
-,-,TRBJ2-7,TRBV29-1,CSGSRDTYEQYF,TGCAGCGGGTCCAGGGATACCTACGAGCAGTACTTC
few,-,TRBJ1-2,TRBV28,CASDSQGLDGYTF,TGTGCCAGTGATTCTCAGGGTCTCGACGGCTACACCTTC
-,-,TRBJ1-6,TRBV6-6,CASSSGNPNSPLHF,TGTGCCAGCAGTTCCGGGAATCCTAATTCACCCCTCCACTTT
-,-,TRBJ1-3,TRBV7-2,CASSFEGVGNTIYF,TGTGCCAGCAGCTTTGAGGGGGTAGGAAACACCATATATTTT
-,TRBD2,TRBJ2-7,TRBV27,CASSQSGRAEQYF,TGTGCCAGCAGCCAAAGCGGGAGGGCGGAGCAGTACTTC
-,TRBD1,TRBJ1-4,TRBV24-1,CATSDSGTGVEKLFF,TGTGCCACCAGTGACTCCGGGACAGGGGTGGAAAAACTGTTTTTT
-,-,TRBJ1-5,TRBV6-5,CASTIGTSTQPQHF,TGTGCCAGCACCATTGGGACATCTACACAGCCCCAGCATTTT
once,TRBD2,TRBJ2-1,TRBV29-1,CSAAGGSGSSYNEQFF,TGCAGCGCCGCCGGTGGTAGCGGGAGCTCCTACAATGAGCAGTTCTTC
-,-,TRBJ2-3,TRBV11-1,CASSPGSRDTQYF,TGTGCCAGCAGCCCAGGGTCCCGGGATACGCAGTATTTT
-,-,TRBJ1-5,TRBV29-1,CSVDQGRRWVGNQPQHF,TGCAGCGTTGACCAGGGTAGACGGTGGGTAGGCAATCAGCCCCAGCATTTT
once,-,TRBJ2-7,TRBV7-2,CASSLVGQQYEQYF,TGTGCCAGCAGCTTAGTCGGACAGCAGTACGAGCAGTACTTC
-,TRBD2,TRBJ2-7,TRBV7-2,CASSPAPGLNYEQYF,TGTGCCAGCAGCCCGGCTCCGGGACTAAACTACGAGCAGTACTTC
-,TRBD1,TRBJ1-5,TRBV9,CASSVGTGVGGNQPQHF,TGTGCCAGCAGCGTAGGGACAGGGGTTGGCGGCAATCAGCCCCAGCATTTT
few,TRBD1,TRBJ2-6,TRBV5-6,CASSLDRGAGANVLTF,TGTGCCAGCAGCTTGGACAGGGGAGCTGGGGCCAACGTCCTGACTTTC
-,TRBD1,TRBJ2-3,TRBV5-6,CASSFLGTATDTQYF,TGTGCCAGCAGTTTTCTTGGGACAGCTACAGATACGCAGTATTTT
few,TRBD1,TRBJ1-5,TRBV18,CASSLRTGAGYSNQPQHF,TGTGCCAGCTCTCTCAGGACAGGCGCGGGATATAGCAATCAGCCCCAGCATTTT
once,-,TRBJ1-5,TRBV10-3,CAISETEFTNQPQHF,TGTGCCATCAGTGAGACAGAGTTTACCAATCAGCCCCAGCATTTT
-,-,TRBJ1-2,TRBV5-5,CASSLAGRDYGYTF,TGTGCCAGCAGCTTGGCTGGCAGGGACTATGGCTACACCTTC
-,-,TRBJ2-7,TRBV27,CASSFSRNSGYEQYF,TGTGCCAGCAGTTTCTCCCGGAACTCAGGCTACGAGCAGTACTTC
few,-,TRBJ1-6,TRBV7-8,CASSPDPFGINSPLHF,TGTGCCAGCAGCCCGGACCCCTTCGGGATTAATTCACCCCTCCACTTT
-,TRBD1,TRBJ1-2,TRBV6-5,CASSYVHRGPGYGYTF,TGTGCCAGCAGTTACGTCCACAGGGGGCCGGGCTATGGCTACACCTTC
-,TRBD2,TRBJ2-1,TRBV13,CASSFGTSREQFF,TGTGCCAGCAGCTTCGGGACTAGCCGTGAGCAGTTCTTC